The source of this T cell receptor beta chain is a study of cytomegalovirus exposure and HLA in healthy donors. 60 Vbeta and 13 Jbeta primers were used in PCR. Sequencing used immunoSEQ multiplex PCR; TCRdb keeps in-frame clones, though not all of them. The sample has 35,000 to 50,000 clones, and its top ten clones hold around 7.9%. Germline lookup yields CDR1 SGHDT and CDR2 YYEEEE. Trimming removed 0 bases from V and 14 bases from J, with 9 bases in between. The CDR3 is 12 amino acids. Findings and caveats of the study: A later analysis associated some 16,000 TCR beta sequences with HLA alleles at a 0.05 false discovery rate.

Points on this clone: Its antigen is unknown.

The clonotype comes from a male donor in good health and CMV-seronegative. The chain is built from TRBV5-6 and TRBJ1-6; D ambiguous. Sequences were obtained from PBMCs. Here the CDR3 DNA reads TGTGCCAGCAGCTTGGCCGAGGGCTCCCTCCACTTT. Translating gives CASSLAEGSLHF.